This T cell receptor beta chain was found in a study of cytomegalovirus exposure and HLA in healthy donors. Study context: A subsequent analysis stated that the 95 to 150 validation repertoires were run on the same platform as the approximately 700 first-cohort repertoires. Study conclusions and caveats: Subsequent analysis of the 100 to 150 validation repertoires found a tendency for first-cohort TCR clusters to co-occur.

This CDR3 spans 13 amino acids. V was shortened by 3 bases and J by 1 base, with 7 bases between the two germline ends. Germline V gene sequence: CDR1 MNHEY, CDR2 SMNVEV (reference sequence). Concerning this clone itself: Its specificity is unknown.

Libraries were prepared by immunoSEQ multiplex PCR; TCRdb keeps only in-frame clonotypes and omits some of them. Among hundreds of thousands of clones listed, more than 80% were seen once. The donors were members of the validation cohort comprising over 90 subjects, separate from the approximately 670-subject first cohort. The receptor comes from a woman aged 18-30 years in good health and CMV-seronegative. This rearrangement joins TRBV27 to TRBJ2-7; D uncertain. The sample was PBMCs. DNA of the CDR3: TGTGCCAGCAGTTTGGCCCGATCCTACGAGCAGTACTTC. It encodes CASSLARSYEQYF.